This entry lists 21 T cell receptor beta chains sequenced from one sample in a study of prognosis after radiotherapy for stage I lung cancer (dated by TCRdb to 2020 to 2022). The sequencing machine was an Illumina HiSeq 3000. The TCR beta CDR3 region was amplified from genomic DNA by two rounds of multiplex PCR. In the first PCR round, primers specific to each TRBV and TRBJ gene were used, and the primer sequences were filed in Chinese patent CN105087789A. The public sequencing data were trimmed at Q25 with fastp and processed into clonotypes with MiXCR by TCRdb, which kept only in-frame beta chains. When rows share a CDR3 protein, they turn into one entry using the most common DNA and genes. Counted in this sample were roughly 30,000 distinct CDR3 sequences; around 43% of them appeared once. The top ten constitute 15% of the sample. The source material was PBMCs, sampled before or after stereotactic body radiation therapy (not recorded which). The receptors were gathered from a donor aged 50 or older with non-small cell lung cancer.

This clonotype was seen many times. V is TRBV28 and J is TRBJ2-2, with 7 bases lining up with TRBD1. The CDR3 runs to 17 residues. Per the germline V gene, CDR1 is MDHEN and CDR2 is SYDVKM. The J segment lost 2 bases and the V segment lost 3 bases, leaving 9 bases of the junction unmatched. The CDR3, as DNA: TGTGCCAGCAGTTTGAGTTTCGGGACAGTCAACACCGGGGAGCTGTTTTTT. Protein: CASSLSFGTVNTGELFF.

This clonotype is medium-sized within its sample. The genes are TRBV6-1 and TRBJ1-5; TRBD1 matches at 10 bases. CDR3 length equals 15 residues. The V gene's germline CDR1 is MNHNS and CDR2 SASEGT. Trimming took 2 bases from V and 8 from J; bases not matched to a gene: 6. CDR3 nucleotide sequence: TGTGCCAGCAGTGAACCGGGACAGGGGAGTAAGCCCCAGCATTTT. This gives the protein CASSEPGQGSKPQHF.

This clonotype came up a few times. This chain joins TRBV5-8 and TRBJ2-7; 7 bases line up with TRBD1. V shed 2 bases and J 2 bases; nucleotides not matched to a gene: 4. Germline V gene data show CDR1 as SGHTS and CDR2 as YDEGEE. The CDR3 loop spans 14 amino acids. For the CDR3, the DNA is TGTGCCAGCAGCTTATGGGACAGAGCCTACGAGCAGTACTTC. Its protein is CASSLWDRAYEQYF.

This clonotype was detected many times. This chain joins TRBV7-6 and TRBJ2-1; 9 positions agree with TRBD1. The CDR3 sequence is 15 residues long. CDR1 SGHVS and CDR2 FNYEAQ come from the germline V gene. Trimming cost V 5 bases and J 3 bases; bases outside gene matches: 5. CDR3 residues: CASSLGQGNYNEQFF. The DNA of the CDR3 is TGTGCCAGCAGCCTGGGACAGGGAAACTACAATGAGCAGTTCTTC.

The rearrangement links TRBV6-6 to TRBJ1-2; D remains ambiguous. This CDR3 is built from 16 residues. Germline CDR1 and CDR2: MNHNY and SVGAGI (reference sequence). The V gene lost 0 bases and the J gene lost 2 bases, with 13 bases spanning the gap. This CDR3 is CASSYSAGIGNYGYTF. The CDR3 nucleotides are TGTGCCAGCAGTTACTCGGCCGGCATTGGGAACTATGGCTACACCTTC.

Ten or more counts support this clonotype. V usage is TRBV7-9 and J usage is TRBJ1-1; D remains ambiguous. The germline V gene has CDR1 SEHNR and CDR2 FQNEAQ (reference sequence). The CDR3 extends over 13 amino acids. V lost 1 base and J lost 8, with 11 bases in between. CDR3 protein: CASSLVVFGEAFF. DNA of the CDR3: TGTGCCAGCAGCTTAGTAGTGTTCGGGGAAGCTTTCTTT.

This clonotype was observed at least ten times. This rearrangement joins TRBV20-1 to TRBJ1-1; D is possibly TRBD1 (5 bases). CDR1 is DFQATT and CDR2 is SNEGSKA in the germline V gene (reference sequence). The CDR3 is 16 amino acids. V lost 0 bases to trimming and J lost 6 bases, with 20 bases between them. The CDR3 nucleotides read TGCAGTGCTAGAGATCGAAGGGGAAATTTTATCGCTGAAGCTTTCTTT. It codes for CSARDRRGNFIAEAFF.

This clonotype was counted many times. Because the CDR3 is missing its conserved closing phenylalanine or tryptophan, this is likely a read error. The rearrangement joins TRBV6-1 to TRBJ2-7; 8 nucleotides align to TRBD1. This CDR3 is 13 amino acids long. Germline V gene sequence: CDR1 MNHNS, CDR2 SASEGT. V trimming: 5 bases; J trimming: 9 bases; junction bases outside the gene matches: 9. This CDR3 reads CASSQGQGTAQYL. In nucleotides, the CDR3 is TGTGCCAGCAGTCAAGGACAGGGAACTGCGCAGTACCTC.

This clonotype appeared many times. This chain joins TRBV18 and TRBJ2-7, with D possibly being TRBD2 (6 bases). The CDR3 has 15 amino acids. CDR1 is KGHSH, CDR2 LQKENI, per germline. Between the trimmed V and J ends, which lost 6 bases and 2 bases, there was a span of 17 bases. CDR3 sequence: CASSIGTALTYEQYF. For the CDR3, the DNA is TGTGCCAGCTCTATAGGGACTGCCCTAACCTACGAGCAGTACTTC.

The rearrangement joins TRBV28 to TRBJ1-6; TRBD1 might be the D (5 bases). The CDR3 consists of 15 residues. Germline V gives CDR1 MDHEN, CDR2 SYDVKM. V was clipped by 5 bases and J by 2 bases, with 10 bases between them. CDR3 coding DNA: TGTGCCAGCAGTACAGGACCGGCCTATAATTCACCCCTCCACTTT. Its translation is CASSTGPAYNSPLHF.

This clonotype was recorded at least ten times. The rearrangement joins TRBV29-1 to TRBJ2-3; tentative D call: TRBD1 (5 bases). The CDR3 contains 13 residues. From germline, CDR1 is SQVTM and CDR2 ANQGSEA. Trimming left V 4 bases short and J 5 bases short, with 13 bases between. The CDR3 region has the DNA TGCAGCGTTGCGATGGGGCTGGTAGATACGCAGTATTTT. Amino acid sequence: CSVAMGLVDTQYF.

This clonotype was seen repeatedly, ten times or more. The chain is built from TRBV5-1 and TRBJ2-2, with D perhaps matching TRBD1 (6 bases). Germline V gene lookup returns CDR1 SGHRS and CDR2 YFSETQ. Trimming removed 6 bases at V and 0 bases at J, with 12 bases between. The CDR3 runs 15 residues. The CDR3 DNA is TGCGCCAGCAACAGGGTCTTATCGAACACCGGGGAGCTGTTTTTT. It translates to CASNRVLSNTGELFF.

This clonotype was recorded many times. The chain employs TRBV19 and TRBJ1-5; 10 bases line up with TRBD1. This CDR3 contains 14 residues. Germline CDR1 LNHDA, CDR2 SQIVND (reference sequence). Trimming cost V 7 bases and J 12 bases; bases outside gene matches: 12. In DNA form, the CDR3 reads TGTGCCAGTACCGGGACAGGGGTCGGGATGAACCAGCATTTT. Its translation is CASTGTGVGMNQHF.

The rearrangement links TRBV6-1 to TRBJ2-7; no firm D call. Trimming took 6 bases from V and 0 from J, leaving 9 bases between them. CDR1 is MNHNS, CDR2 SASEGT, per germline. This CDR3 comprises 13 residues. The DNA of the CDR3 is TGTGCCAGCAGCCACCGGACCTCCTACGAGCAGTACTTC. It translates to CASSHRTSYEQYF.

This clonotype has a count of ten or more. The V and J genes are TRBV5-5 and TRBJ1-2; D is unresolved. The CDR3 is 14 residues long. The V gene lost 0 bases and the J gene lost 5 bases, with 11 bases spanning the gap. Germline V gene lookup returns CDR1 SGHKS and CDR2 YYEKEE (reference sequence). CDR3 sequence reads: CASSLVAESYGYTF. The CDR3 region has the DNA TGTGCCAGCAGCTTGGTCGCGGAAAGTTATGGCTACACCTTC.

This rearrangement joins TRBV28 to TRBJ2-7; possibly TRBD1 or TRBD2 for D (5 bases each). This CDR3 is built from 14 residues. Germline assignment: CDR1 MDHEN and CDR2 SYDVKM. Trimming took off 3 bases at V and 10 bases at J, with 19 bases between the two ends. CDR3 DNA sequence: TGTGCCAGCAGTTTTTTGGGACCCGAAGACTATCAGTACTTC. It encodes CASSFLGPEDYQYF.

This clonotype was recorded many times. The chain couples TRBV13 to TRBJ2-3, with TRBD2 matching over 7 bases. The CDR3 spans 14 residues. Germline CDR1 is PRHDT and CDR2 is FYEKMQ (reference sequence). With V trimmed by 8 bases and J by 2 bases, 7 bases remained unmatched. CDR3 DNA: TGTGCCAGCTGGGGGGGGGGATCCACAGATACGCAGTATTTT. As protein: CASWGGGSTDTQYF.

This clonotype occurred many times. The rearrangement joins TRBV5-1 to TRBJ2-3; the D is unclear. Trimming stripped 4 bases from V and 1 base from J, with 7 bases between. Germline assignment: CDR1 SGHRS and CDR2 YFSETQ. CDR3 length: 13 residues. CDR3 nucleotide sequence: TGCGCCAGCAGCCCGGCTGGCACAGATACGCAGTATTTT. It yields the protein CASSPAGTDTQYF. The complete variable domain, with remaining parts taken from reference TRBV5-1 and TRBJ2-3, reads KAGVTQTPRYLIKTRGQQVTLSCSPISGHRSVSWYQQTPGQGLQFLFEYFSETQRNKGNFPGRFSGRQFSNSRSEMNVSTLELGDSALYLCASSPAGTDTQYFGPGTRLTVL.

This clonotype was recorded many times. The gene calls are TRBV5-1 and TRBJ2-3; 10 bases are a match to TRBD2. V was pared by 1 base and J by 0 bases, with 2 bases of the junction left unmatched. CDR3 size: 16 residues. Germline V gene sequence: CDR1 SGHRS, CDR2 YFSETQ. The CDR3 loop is CASSLTSGISTDTQYF. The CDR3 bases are TGCGCCAGCAGCTTGACTAGCGGGATTAGCACAGATACGCAGTATTTT.

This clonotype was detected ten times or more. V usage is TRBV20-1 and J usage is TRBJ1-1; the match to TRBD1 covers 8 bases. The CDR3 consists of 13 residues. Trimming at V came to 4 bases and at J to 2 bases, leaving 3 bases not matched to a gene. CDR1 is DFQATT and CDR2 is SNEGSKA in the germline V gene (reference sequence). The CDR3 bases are TGCAGTGCTACAGGGGGCGTCAACACTGAAGCTTTCTTT. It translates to CSATGGVNTEAFF.

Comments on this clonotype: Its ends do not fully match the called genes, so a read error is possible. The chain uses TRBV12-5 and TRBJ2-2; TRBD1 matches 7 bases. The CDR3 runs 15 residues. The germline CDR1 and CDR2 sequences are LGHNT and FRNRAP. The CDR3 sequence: CASVLIQGTAGELFF. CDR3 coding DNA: TGTGCTAGTGTTTTGATACAGGGGACCGCCGGGGAGCTGTTTTTT.